The 15 T cell receptor beta chains presented below share a single source sample, sequenced in a study of spatial heterogeneity in lung cancer. MiXCR, applied by TCRdb to the 5' RACE reads, yields one record per CDR3 protein. The profile shows about 2,700 distinct CDR3 sequences, about 6.2% of them singletons. Time point reported: sample taken at primary tumor resection. General study results and limits: Expanded intratumoral alpha and beta TCR counts tracked tumor mutation counts.

Their recognized antigens are unknown. Sequenced material: lung tumor tissue, taken at surgery. These receptors all come from a male donor with early-stage non-small cell lung cancer.

Many counts were recorded for this clonotype. V is TRBV4-3 and J is TRBJ2-4; D might be TRBD2 (7 bases). Trimming shortened V by 1 base and J by 3 bases, and 16 bases separated the two germline ends. The CDR3 runs 17 residues. CDR1 and CDR2 from the germline V gene are LGHNA and YSLEER. The CDR3 sequence: CASSQVGGALGKNIQYF. For the CDR3, the DNA is TGCGCCAGCAGCCAAGTTGGGGGGGCGTTAGGCAAAAACATTCAGTACTTC.

This clonotype was observed a handful of times. The CDR3 loop reads CASSSGAGYYEQYF. The CDR3 nucleotides read TGTGCCAGCAGTAGTGGAGCAGGGTACTACGAGCAGTACTTC. V and J are TRBV25-1 and TRBJ2-7; tentatively, D is TRBD1 (5 bases). The germline CDR1 and CDR2 sequences are MGHDK and SYGVNS. The CDR3 runs to 14 residues. With 5 bases removed from V and 3 bases from J, the gap between germline ends came to 14 bases.

This clonotype is medium-sized. V usage is TRBV7-2 and J usage is TRBJ2-1; a weak D match, TRBD2 (6 bases). This CDR3 contains 14 residues. V was clipped by 2 bases and J by 8 bases, with 13 bases between them. CDR1 and CDR2 (germline): SGHTA, FQGNSA. CDR3 in DNA: TGTGCCAGCAGCTTACTAGCGATAAGCGATGAGCAGTTCTTC. This encodes CASSLLAISDEQFF. Full variable domain (remainder filled in from reference TRBV7-2 and TRBJ2-1): GAGVSQSPSNKVTEKGKDVELRCDPISGHTALYWYRQSLGQGLEFLIYFQGNSAPDKSGLPSDRFSAERTGGSVSTLTIQRTQQEDSAVYLCASSLLAISDEQFFGPGTRLTVL.

This clonotype has at least ten counts. The chain carries TRBV25-1 and TRBJ1-5; D remains unclear. The CDR3 runs to 14 residues. The V end was cut by 3 bases, the J end by 0 bases, with 6 bases between. Germline CDR1 reads MGHDK; CDR2 reads SYGVNS. The CDR3 coding sequence is TGTGCCAGCAGTGACAGCGGTAGCAATCAGCCCCAGCATTTT. This translates into CASSDSGSNQPQHF.

This clonotype is deemed medium-sized (0.01 to 0.1%). V and J are TRBV7-9 and TRBJ1-6; 8 bases are shared with TRBD1. The CDR3 runs to 16 residues. Germline values: CDR1 SEHNR, CDR2 FQNEAQ (reference sequence). Trimming removed 5 bases from V and 5 bases from J; junction bases left unmatched: 8. The CDR3 here is CASSRSTGGDNSPLHF. The CDR3 coding sequence is TGTGCCAGCAGCCGTTCTACAGGGGGGGATAATTCACCCCTCCACTTT.

This clonotype is classed as medium-sized. The rearrangement joins TRBV27 to TRBJ2-2, with D unresolved. This CDR3 has 12 amino acids. From germline, CDR1 is MNHEY and CDR2 SMNVEV (reference sequence). With 3 bases removed from V and 4 bases from J, the gap between germline ends came to 3 bases. For the CDR3, the DNA is TGTGCCAGCAGTTTTGGCACCGGGGAGCTGTTTTTT. This encodes CASSFGTGELFF.

There are many counts of this clonotype. V usage is TRBV20-1 and J usage is TRBJ2-1; 9 nucleotides match TRBD2. The CDR3 is 15 residues long. With V trimmed by 4 bases and J by 2 bases, 6 bases remained unmatched. Germline lookup yields CDR1 DFQATT and CDR2 SNEGSKA (reference sequence). CDR3 region: CSATPSSGTYNEQFF. The CDR3 nucleotides read TGCAGTGCTACCCCGTCTAGCGGGACCTACAATGAGCAGTTCTTC.

This clonotype is large. J is TRBJ1-5 and V is TRBV27; maybe TRBD1 (5 bases). Germline-derived CDR1 and CDR2 are MNHEY and SMNVEV (reference sequence). With 2 bases removed from V and 5 bases from J, the gap between germline ends came to 10 bases. This CDR3 region has 14 residues. The CDR3 reads CASSLRRGDQPQHF. The CDR3 bases are TGTGCCAGCAGTTTACGGAGGGGCGATCAGCCCCAGCATTTT.

Within the sample, this clonotype is medium-sized. The chain links TRBV10-3 to TRBJ1-1; D remains ambiguous. V was trimmed by 2 bases and J by 0 bases, leaving 7 bases between them. Germline values: CDR1 ENHRY, CDR2 SYGVKD. The CDR3 totals 14 residues. CDR3: CAISETGVNTEAFF. The CDR3 DNA follows: TGTGCCATCAGTGAGACCGGGGTGAACACTGAAGCTTTCTTT.

In its sample, this clonotype was seen a few times. The chain carries TRBV4-1 and TRBJ2-7; 9 nucleotides line up with TRBD1. The CDR3 runs 14 residues. V shed 7 bases, J shed 0 bases, and the junction held 4 bases outside the gene matches. Germline lookup yields CDR1 MGHRA and CDR2 YSYEKL. The CDR3 protein is CASKRGQGSYEQYF. CDR3 in DNA: TGCGCCAGCAAACGGGGACAGGGCTCCTACGAGCAGTACTTC.

The chain couples TRBV10-3 to TRBJ2-3; D assignment may be TRBD1 or TRBD2 (5 bases each). Germline V lookup: CDR1 ENHRY, CDR2 SYGVKD. The CDR3 totals 13 residues. V lost 6 bases and J lost 6, with 13 bases in between. CDR3 sequence: CAISRAGADTQYF. The CDR3 DNA follows: TGTGCCATCAGCAGGGCCGGGGCGGATACGCAGTATTTT.

This clonotype was observed many times. This chain links TRBV24-1 with TRBJ2-1, with a tentative D call TRBD2 (5 bases). Germline V gene data show CDR1 as KGHDR and CDR2 as SFDVKD. The V end lost 5 bases, the J end lost 1 base, and 11 bases lay between the germline ends. This CDR3 has 15 residues. Here the CDR3 reads CATSAPRGSYNEQFF. In DNA, the CDR3 is TGTGCCACCAGTGCCCCCCGGGGATCCTACAATGAGCAGTTCTTC.

This clonotype was detected many times. The chain combines TRBV10-3 with TRBJ1-1, with 10 bases aligning to TRBD1. Germline CDR1 ENHRY, CDR2 SYGVKD. V trimming: 4 bases; J trimming: 1 base; junction bases outside the gene matches: 9. The CDR3 sequence is 17 residues long. The CDR3 nucleotides read TGTGCCATCAGTGGATTTCCCGGACAGGGGGGGAACACTGAAGCTTTCTTT. This sequence encodes CAISGFPGQGGNTEAFF.

The V call is TRBV5-1, the J call TRBJ2-7; 8 bases are a match to TRBD2. The CDR3 is made up of 15 amino acids. Germline values: CDR1 SGHRS, CDR2 YFSETQ. V shed 1 base and J 3 bases; nucleotides not matched to a gene: 6. CDR3 DNA sequence: TGCGCCAGCAGCTTGTTGAGCGGGGGCTTCTACGAGCAGTACTTC. Its protein product is CASSLLSGGFYEQYF.

In its sample, this clonotype is medium-sized. The rearrangement joins TRBV30 to TRBJ1-2; D gene ambiguous. Germline V gene sequence: CDR1 GTSNPN, CDR2 SVGIG (reference sequence). The length of the CDR3 is 12 residues. V gave up 3 bases and J gave up 2 bases, with 7 bases separating them. The CDR3 loop is CAWRGPNYGYTF. CDR3 bases: TGTGCCTGGAGAGGGCCAAACTATGGCTACACCTTC. The variable domain in full, completed from reference TRBV30 and TRBJ1-2, reads SQTIHQWPATLVQPVGSPLSLECTVEGTSNPNLYWYRQAAGRGLQLLFYSVGIGQISSEVPQNLSASRPQDRQFILSSKKLLLSDSGFYLCAWRGPNYGYTFGSGTRLTVV.